This TCR beta chain stems from a study of T cells in Graves' hyperthyroidism and ophthalmopathy. This clonotype was picked up many times. Antigen unknown. It was uncontrolled infection, other autoimmune disease, pregnancy or lactation that excluded patients. Trimming stripped 4 bases from V and 4 bases from J, with 4 bases between. The CDR3 runs 12 residues. Germline loops: CDR1 MGHDK, CDR2 SYGVNS. Study conclusions and caveats: The model made its ophthalmopathy prediction, and onset followed a median approximately 6.5 months later.

TCR beta CDR3 regions were amplified from RNA transcripts. A set of HTBI primers served as the primers for a first-round RT-PCR of the TCR CDR3. Using its own MiXCR run on the multiplex PCR reads, TCRdb lists one record per CDR3 protein. The table has 650,000 to 800,000 distinct CDR3 sequences, 45% seen once. The receptor was isolated from an adult man with Graves' disease, either hyperthyroidism or ophthalmopathy (not recorded which). The chain combines TRBV25-1 with TRBJ1-4; D unclear. The material sequenced was peripheral blood or thyroid tissue (not recorded which). CDR3: CASSGLNEKLFF. CDR3 DNA: TGTGCCAGCAGTGGCCTTAATGAAAAACTGTTTTTT.